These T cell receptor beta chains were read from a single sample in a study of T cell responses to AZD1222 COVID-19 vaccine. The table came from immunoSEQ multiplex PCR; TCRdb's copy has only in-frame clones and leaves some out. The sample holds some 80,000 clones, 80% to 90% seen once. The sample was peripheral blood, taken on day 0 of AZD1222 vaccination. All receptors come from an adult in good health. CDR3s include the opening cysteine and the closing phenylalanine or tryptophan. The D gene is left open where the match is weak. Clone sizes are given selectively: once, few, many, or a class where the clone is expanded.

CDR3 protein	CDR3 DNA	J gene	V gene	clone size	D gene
CAWSEGTGSGNTIYF	TGTGCCTGGAGTGAAGGGACAGGCTCTGGAAACACCATATATTTT	TRBJ1-3	TRBV30	.	TRBD1
CASSATGTGQNEQFF	TGTGCCAGCAGCGCCACCGGGACAGGTCAGAATGAGCAGTTCTTC	TRBJ2-1	TRBV13	.	TRBD1
CASSFRGQTNSPLHF	TGTGCCAGCAGTTTTAGGGGACAGACTAATTCACCCCTCCACTTT	TRBJ1-6	TRBV28	.	TRBD1
CASSETRGSTDTQYF	TGTGCCAGTAGTGAGACTCGCGGCTCAACAGATACGCAGTATTTT	TRBJ2-3	TRBV19	.	.
CASSQRSRAGLDEQYF	TGCGCCAGCAGCCAACGATCTCGAGCAGGCCTCGACGAGCAGTACTTC	TRBJ2-7	TRBV4-3	.	.
CASSPLQEREQYF	TGTGCCAGCTCACCGTTACAGGAGCGCGAGCAGTACTTC	TRBJ2-7	TRBV18	.	.
CASSSQGDHTGELFF	TGCGCCAGCAGTTCACAGGGGGATCACACCGGGGAGCTGTTTTTT	TRBJ2-2	TRBV5-1	.	TRBD1
CASSVRPGDGETQYF	TGTGCCAGCAGCGTAAGGCCCGGGGACGGAGAGACCCAGTACTTC	TRBJ2-5	TRBV9	.	.
CTSSSSGWGNNEQFF	TGCACCAGCAGCAGTAGCGGGTGGGGGAACAATGAGCAGTTCTTC	TRBJ2-1	TRBV1	.	.
CASSLAGTNTDTQYF	TGTGCCAGCAGCTTAGCGGGGACGAACACAGATACGCAGTATTTT	TRBJ2-3	TRBV7-2	.	.
CASSLTGGGQLNVLTF	TGTGCCAGCAGCTTAACTGGCGGGGGACAGCTCAACGTCCTGACTTTC	TRBJ2-6	TRBV7-3	.	.
CARPGQAASPLHF	TGTGCCAGACCGGGACAGGCAGCTTCACCCCTCCACTTT	TRBJ1-6	TRBV6-5	few	TRBD1
CASSHQTSGETEAFF	TGCGCCAGCAGTCACCAAACGTCAGGGGAGACTGAAGCTTTCTTT	TRBJ1-1	TRBV23-1	once	.
CASSLIQNNEQFF	TGCGCCAGCAGCTTAATACAGAACAATGAGCAGTTCTTC	TRBJ2-1	TRBV5-1	.	.
CASSTSARSPLHF	TGTGCCAGTAGTACCTCGGCAAGGTCACCCCTCCACTTT	TRBJ1-6	TRBV19	.	.
CASSLNQGGTEAFF	TGTGCCAGCAGCTTAAACCAGGGGGGCACTGAAGCTTTCTTT	TRBJ1-1	TRBV11-2	.	TRBD1
CASSSDPSGWSQYF	TGTGCCAGCAGCTCCGACCCCTCGGGGTGGTCCCAGTACTTC	TRBJ2-5	TRBV7-2	.	.
CASSTARGSSINEQFF	TGTGCCAGCAGCACAGCCCGGGGTTCTAGTATCAATGAGCAGTTCTTC	TRBJ2-1	TRBV3-1/TRBV3-2	.	.
CASSGGTGIYNSPLHF	TGTGCCAGTAGTGGGGGAACAGGGATCTATAATTCACCCCTCCACTTT	TRBJ1-6	TRBV19	.	.
CASRGVYGYTF	TGTGCCAGCAGGGGGGTTTATGGCTACACCTTC	TRBJ1-2	TRBV7-2	few	.
CASSPPSRTPGGYTF	TGTGCCAGCAGTCCCCCATCAAGGACCCCCGGGGGTTACACCTTC	TRBJ1-2	TRBV28	.	.
CASSSDLNTEAFF	TGTGCCAGCTCATCCGACTTGAACACTGAAGCTTTCTTT	TRBJ1-1	TRBV18	.	.
CAWSAVKAFF	TGTGCCTGGAGTGCCGTTAAAGCTTTCTTT	TRBJ1-1	TRBV30	once	.
CATSRAYGGEAFF	TGTGCCACCAGCAGAGCCTACGGGGGTGAAGCTTTCTTT	TRBJ1-1	TRBV15	few	.
CASSGTGYGYTF	TGTGCCAGTAGTGGGACGGGATATGGCTACACCTTC	TRBJ1-2	TRBV19	.	.
CASSTDTGAANYGYTF	TGCGCCAGCAGCACCGATACAGGGGCGGCCAACTATGGCTACACCTTC	TRBJ1-2	TRBV5-1	.	TRBD1
CASSPGQATNEKLFF	TGCGCCAGCAGCCCGGGGCAAGCAACTAATGAAAAACTGTTTTTT	TRBJ1-4	TRBV5-1	.	.
CASSFPQAYEQYF	TGTGCCAGCAGTTTCCCTCAAGCCTACGAGCAGTACTTC	TRBJ2-7	TRBV12-3/TRBV12-4	.	.
CAISAIQGGGLYGYTF	TGTGCCATCAGTGCAATCCAGGGGGGAGGACTTTATGGCTACACCTTC	TRBJ1-2	TRBV10-3	.	TRBD1
CASSPSQETQYF	TGTGCCAGCAGTCCCTCTCAGGAGACCCAGTACTTC	TRBJ2-5	TRBV6-5	.	.
CSATGTGHTEAFF	TGCAGCGCCACCGGGACAGGGCACACTGAAGCTTTCTTT	TRBJ1-1	TRBV29-1	.	TRBD1
CATSGGPSQGGFDTQYF	TGTGCCACCAGTGGGGGTCCATCGCAGGGAGGTTTTGATACGCAGTATTTT	TRBJ2-3	TRBV24-1	.	.
CAILDRGNTGELFF	TGTGCCATCCTCGACAGGGGTAACACCGGGGAGCTGTTTTTT	TRBJ2-2	TRBV10-3	.	TRBD1
CASSIRQAALYEQYF	TGTGCCAGTAGTATTCGGCAGGCGGCCTTATACGAGCAGTACTTC	TRBJ2-7	TRBV19	.	.
CASSAAGSPHGYTF	TGTGCCAGCAGCGCAGCAGGGTCCCCTCATGGCTACACCTTC	TRBJ1-2	TRBV9	.	.
CASSSLSGNQPQHF	TGTGCCAGCAGCTCCTTATCCGGTAATCAGCCCCAGCATTTT	TRBJ1-5	TRBV7-6	.	.